The source of this T cell receptor beta chain is a study of blood T cells in healthy people across ages. Study outcomes and limitations: Aged donors had fewer naive CD4+ cells and lower diversity than long-lived donors. Significant beta diversity loss was already apparent by age approximately 36, declining roughly linearly. PBMCs left unsorted prevented a conclusive naive versus antigen-experienced comparison.

A second about 7 to 12 cycle PCR used barcoded and J-beta primers. Per sample, CDR3-containing paired-end reads numbered at least 2.5 million. From the 5' RACE reads, TCRdb called clonotypes with MiXCR, one entry per CDR3 protein. The sample lists some 1.1 million distinct CDR3 sequences; less than 45% were seen once. Between the trimmed V and J ends, which lost 3 bases and 5 bases, there was a span of 16 bases. Germline V gene data show CDR1 as DFQATT and CDR2 as SNEGSKA (reference sequence). The CDR3 consists of 14 residues. With regard to this clonotype: Its antigen remains unknown.

Sequenced input: blood. The origin of this receptor is a man aged 18 to 35 in good health. The chain recombines TRBV20-1 with TRBJ1-2; D is possibly TRBD1 (5 bases). The CDR3 nucleotides are TGCAGTGCTAGTCTTCGTAGGGCAGGGTATGGCTACACCTTC. This encodes CSASLRRAGYGYTF.